The present entry profiles one TCR beta chain with its context. Germline-derived CDR1 and CDR2 are SGHTS and YDEGEE. This CDR3 spans 11 amino acids. Trimming took 4 bases from V and 8 from J, leaving 9 bases between them. The assay was immunoSEQ multiplex PCR, and TCRdb's table has in-frame clones only and misses some. The table records about 30,000 clones, around 88% of them present only once. This record belongs to a study of T cell changes during pregnancy in multiple sclerosis. The rearrangement links TRBV5-8 to TRBJ1-2, with D uncertain. Specimen: CD4+ T cells from peripheral blood mononuclear cells, collected in the first trimester of pregnancy. The clonotype was recovered from a female donor in good health, enrolled as a control in a pregnancy study. CDR3 nucleotide sequence: TGTGCCAGCAGCCGAGAAATCGGCTACACCTTC. Protein product: CASSREIGYTF.